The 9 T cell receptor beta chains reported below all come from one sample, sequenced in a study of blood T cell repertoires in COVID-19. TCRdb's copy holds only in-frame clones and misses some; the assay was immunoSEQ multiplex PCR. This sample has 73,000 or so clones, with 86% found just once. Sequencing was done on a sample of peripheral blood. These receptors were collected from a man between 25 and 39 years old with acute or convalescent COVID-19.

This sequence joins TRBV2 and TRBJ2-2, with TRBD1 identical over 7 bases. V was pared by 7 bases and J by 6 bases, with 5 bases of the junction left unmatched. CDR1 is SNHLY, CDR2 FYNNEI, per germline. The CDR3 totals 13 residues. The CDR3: CASKRGRAGELFF. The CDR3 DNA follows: TGTGCCAGCAAAAGGGGGCGGGCCGGGGAGCTGTTTTTT.

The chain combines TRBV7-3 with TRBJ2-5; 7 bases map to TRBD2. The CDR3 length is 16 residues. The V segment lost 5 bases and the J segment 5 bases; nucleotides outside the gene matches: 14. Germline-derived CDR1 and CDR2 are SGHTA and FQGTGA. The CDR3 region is CASSPRGSGIWETQYF. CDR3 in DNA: TGTGCCAGCAGCCCCCGCGGGAGTGGGATTTGGGAGACCCAGTACTTC.

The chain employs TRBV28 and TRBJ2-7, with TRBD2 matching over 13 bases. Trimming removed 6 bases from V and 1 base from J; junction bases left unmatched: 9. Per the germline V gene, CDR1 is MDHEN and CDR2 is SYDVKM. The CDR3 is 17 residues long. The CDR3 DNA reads TGTGCCAGCAGAGGGACTAGCGGGACGTTTAATTCCTACGAGCAGTACTTC. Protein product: CASRGTSGTFNSYEQYF.

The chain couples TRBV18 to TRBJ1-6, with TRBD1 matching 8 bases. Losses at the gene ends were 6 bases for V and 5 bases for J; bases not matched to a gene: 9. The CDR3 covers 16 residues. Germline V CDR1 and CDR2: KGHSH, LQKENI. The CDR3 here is CASSRQGNKDNSPLHF. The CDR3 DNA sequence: TGTGCCAGCTCGCGACAGGGGAACAAAGATAATTCACCCCTCCACTTT.

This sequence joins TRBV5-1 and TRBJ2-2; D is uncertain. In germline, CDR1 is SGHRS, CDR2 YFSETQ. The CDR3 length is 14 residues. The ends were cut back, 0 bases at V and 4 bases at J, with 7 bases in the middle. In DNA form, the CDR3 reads TGCGCCAGCAGCTTGGCCCAGGCCACCGGGGAGCTGTTTTTT. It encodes CASSLAQATGELFF.

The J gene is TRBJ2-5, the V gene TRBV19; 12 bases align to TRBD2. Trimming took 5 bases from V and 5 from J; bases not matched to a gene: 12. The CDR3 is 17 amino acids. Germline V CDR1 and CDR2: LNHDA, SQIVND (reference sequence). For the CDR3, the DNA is TGTGCCAGTAGTCCCGGAGGGAGACTAGCGGGAGATGAGACCCAGTACTTC. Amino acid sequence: CASSPGGRLAGDETQYF.

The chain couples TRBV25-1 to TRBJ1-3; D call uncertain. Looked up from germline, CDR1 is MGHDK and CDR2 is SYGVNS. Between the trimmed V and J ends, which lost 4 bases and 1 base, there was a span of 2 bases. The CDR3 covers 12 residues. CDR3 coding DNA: TGTGCCAGCAGTGCGTCTGGAAACACCATATATTTT. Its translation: CASSASGNTIYF.

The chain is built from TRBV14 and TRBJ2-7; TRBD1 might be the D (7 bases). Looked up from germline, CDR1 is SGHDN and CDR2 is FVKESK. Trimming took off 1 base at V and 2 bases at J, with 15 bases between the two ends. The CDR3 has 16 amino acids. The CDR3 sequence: CASSQAHSGQAYEQYF. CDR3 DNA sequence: TGTGCCAGCAGCCAAGCCCATAGCGGACAGGCCTACGAGCAGTACTTC. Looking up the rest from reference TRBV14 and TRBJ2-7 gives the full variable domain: EAGVTQFPSHSVIEKGQTVTLRCDPISGHDNLYWYRRVMGKEIKFLLHFVKESKQDESGMPNNRFLAERTGGTYSTLKVQPAELEDSGVYFCASSQAHSGQAYEQYFGPGTRLTVT.

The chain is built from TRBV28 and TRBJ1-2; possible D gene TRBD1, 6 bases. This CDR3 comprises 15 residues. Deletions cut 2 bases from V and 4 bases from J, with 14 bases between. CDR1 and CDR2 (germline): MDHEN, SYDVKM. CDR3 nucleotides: TGTGCCAGCAGTTTACTACCGGACAGTGGCTATGGCTACACCTTC. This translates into CASSLLPDSGYGYTF.